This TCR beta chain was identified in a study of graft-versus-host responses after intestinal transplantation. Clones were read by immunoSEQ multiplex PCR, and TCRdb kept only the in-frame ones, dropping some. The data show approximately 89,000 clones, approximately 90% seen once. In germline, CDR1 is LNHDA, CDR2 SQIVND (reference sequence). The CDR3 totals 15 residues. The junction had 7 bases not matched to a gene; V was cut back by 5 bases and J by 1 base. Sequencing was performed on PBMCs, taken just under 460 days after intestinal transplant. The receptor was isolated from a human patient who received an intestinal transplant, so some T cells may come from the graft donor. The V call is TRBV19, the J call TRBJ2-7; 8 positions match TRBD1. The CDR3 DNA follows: TGTGCCAGTAGTTCCCGGGACAGGAGATCCTACGAGCAGTACTTC. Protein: CASSSRDRRSYEQYF.